Given below is one TCR beta chain in context. This specimen belongs to a study of T-cell reconstitution after alpha-beta-depleted transplantation in children. Construction of the TCRbeta library involved unique molecular identifiers. TCRdb itself ran the PCR reads through MiXCR, one entry per CDR3 protein. The data contain about 610,000 distinct CDR3 sequences, under 12% of them singletons. Germline V gene lookup returns CDR1 DFQATT and CDR2 SNEGSKA (reference sequence). V lost 0 bases, J lost 3 bases, and 6 bases stayed unmatched. CDR3 length: 16 residues. This TCR derives from a human donor who donated a stem cell graft to a child with acute myeloid leukemia. The chain combines TRBV20-1 with TRBJ2-5; TRBD2 agrees at 11 bases. The sequences come from PBMCs from the stem cell graft donor, collected from the stem cell graft. The CDR3 coding sequence is TGCAGTGCTAGAGAGTGGGGTAGCGGGAGGGAAGAGACCCAGTACTTC. It yields the protein CSAREWGSGREETQYF.